This T cell receptor (beta chain) came from a study of shared clonotypes between healthy human individuals. Study summary: For every donor, three CD4 naive, three CD4 memory, two CD8 naive and one CD8 memory plates were used.

On this clone itself: Its antigen is not identified.

Produced via immunoSEQ multiplex PCR; TCRdb's table is partial and in-frame only. This sample has under 1 million clones; 95% to 97% occur once, and the top ten carry around 0.25%. Overall study findings and caveats: Across subsets, estimated richness was generally greater for naive than for memory populations.

It was CD45RO-negative cells, positively selected for CCR7, that made up naive CD8 cells, with terminally differentiated effector memory CD45RA+ cells excluded. The TCR sequence derives from a man aged 25 to 40 in good health. The material sequenced was naive CD8+ T cells sorted from blood.

CDR3 nucleotide sequence: TGCGCCAGCAGCTTGGCCGTAGGACAGCCCCAGCATTTT. As protein: CASSLAVGQPQHF. The chain is built from TRBV5-1 and TRBJ1-5; D uncertain. Trimming stripped 0 bases from V and 7 bases from J, with 8 bases between. The CDR3 totals 13 residues. Looked up from germline, CDR1 is SGHRS and CDR2 is YFSETQ.